The source of this T cell receptor beta chain is a study of OX40 agonist ivuxolimab in advanced cancers. At the level of the study: Ivuxolimab, an agonist antibody against OX40 (CD134), was given to patients. Partial responses occurred in three patients (one hepatocellular carcinoma, two cutaneous melanoma).

CDR3 length equals 15 residues. CDR1 and CDR2 (germline): SGDLS, YYNGEE. Trimming pared 3 bases from V and 5 bases from J, leaving 18 bases between. As for this clone: A read error likely explains this, since a far larger clone differs by one base. Distinct nucleotide sequences in the sample also encode this CDR3.

Sequencing was performed with immunoSEQ multiplex PCR; in TCRdb, only in-frame clones are kept and a portion is missing. The data contain about 13,000 clones, over 60% of them seen just once; the ten biggest clones take up 39%. Specimen: CD4+ or CD8+ T cells sorted from blood, collected in a trial of the OX40 agonist ivuxolimab. This receptor was taken from an adult with an advanced solid tumor such as melanoma, head and neck, liver or kidney cancer. V and J are TRBV9 and TRBJ2-7, with D perhaps given as TRBD1 or TRBD2 (6 bases each). DNA for the CDR3: TGTGCCAGCAGCGGGGGTCACGGGGGCAGGGACGAGCAGTACTTC. This encodes CASSGGHGGRDEQYF. Looking up the rest from reference TRBV9 and TRBJ2-7 gives the full variable domain: DSGVTQTPKHLITATGQRVTLRCSPRSGDLSVYWYQQSLDQGLQFLIQYYNGEERAKGNILERFSAQQFPDLHSELNLSSLELGDSALYFCASSGGHGGRDEQYFGPGTRLTVT.